The clone carrying this TCR beta chain was counted at least ten times. What it binds is unknown. TCRdb reprocessed the RACE reads via MiXCR and lists one record per CDR3 protein. The repertoire has 270,000 or so distinct CDR3 sequences, almost 8% of them found once; the top ten carry more than 0.95%. Time point described: pre-sensitization, week 0. Treatment indicated: therapeutic diphenylcyclopropenone sensitization with weekly scalp DPC. This entry is derived from a study of human T cells and chemical hapten exposure. Study at large: Mostly female patients had alopecia areata, totalis or universalis. Overall study results and limits: There were significantly more large CDR3 similarity clusters among expanded TCRs than among controls. Alopecia affected the donors, so their immune response may differ from healthy people's.

This CDR3 has 15 residues. Trimming pared 7 bases from V and 2 bases from J, leaving 15 bases between. The sequence derives from a man younger than 30 with alopecia areata. Some clones in this sample may be carry-over from other donors' samples. The sequenced sample was whole blood, obtained in connection with sensitization to the hapten diphenylcyclopropenone (DPC). The rearrangement links TRBV12-3 or TRBV12-4 to TRBJ1-3, with D possibly being TRBD1 (6 bases). This CDR3 reads CASNADRFPGNTIYF. The CDR3 DNA is TGTGCCAGCAACGCGGACAGATTTCCTGGAAACACCATATATTTT.